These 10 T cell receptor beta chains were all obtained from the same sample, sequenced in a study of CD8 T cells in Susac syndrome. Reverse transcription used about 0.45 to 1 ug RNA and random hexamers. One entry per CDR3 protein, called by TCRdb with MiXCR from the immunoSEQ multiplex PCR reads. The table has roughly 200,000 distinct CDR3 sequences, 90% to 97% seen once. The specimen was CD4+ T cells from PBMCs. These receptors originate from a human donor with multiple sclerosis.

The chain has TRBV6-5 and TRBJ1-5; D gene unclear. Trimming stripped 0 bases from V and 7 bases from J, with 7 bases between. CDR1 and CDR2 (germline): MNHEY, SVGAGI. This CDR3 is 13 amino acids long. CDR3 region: CASSYSREQPQHF. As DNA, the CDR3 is TGTGCCAGCAGTTACTCCCGGGAGCAGCCCCAGCATTTT.

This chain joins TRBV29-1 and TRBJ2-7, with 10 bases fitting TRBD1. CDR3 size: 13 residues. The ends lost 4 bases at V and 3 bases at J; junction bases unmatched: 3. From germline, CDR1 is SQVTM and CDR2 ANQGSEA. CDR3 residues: CSVGGTGDYEQYF. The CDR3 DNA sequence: TGCAGCGTTGGGGGGACAGGGGACTACGAGCAGTACTTC.

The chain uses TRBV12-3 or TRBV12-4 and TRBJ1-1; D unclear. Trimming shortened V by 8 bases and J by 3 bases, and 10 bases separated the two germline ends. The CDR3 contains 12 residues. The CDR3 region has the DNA TGTGCCAGCGGATTTCAGCACACTGAAGCTTTCTTT. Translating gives CASGFQHTEAFF.

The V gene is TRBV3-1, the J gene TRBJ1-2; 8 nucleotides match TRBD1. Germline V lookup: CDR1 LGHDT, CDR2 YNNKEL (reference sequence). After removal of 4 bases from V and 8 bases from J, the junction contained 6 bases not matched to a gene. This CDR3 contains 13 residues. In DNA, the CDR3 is TGTGCCAGCAGCCTAACCGACAGGGGAGGCTACACCTTC. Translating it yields CASSLTDRGGYTF.

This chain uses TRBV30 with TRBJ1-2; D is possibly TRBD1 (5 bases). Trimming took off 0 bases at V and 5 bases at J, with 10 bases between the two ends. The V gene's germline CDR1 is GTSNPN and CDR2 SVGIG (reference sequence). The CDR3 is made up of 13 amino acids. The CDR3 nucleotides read TGTGCCTGGAGTGTACGGGCAGGGTATGGCTACACCTTC. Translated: CAWSVRAGYGYTF.

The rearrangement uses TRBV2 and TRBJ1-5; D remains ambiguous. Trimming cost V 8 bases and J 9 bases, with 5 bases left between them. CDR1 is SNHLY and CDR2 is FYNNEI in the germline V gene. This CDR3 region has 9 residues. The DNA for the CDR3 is TGTGCCAGCGGGTCGCCCCAGCATTTT. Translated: CASGSPQHF.

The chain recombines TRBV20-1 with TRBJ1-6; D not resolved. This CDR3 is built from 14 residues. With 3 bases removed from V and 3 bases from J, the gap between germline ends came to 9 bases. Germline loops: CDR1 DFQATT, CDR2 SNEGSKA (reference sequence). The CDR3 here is CSARKGVYNSPLHF. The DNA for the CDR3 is TGCAGTGCTAGGAAGGGCGTCTATAATTCACCCCTCCACTTT.

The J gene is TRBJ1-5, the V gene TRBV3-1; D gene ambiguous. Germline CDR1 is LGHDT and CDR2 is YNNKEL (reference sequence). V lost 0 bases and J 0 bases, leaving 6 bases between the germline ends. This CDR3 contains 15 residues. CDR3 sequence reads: CASSQDTGSNQPQHF. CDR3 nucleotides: TGTGCCAGCAGCCAAGATACGGGTAGCAATCAGCCCCAGCATTTT. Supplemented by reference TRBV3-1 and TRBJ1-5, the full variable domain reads DTAVSQTPKYLVTQMGNDKSIKCEQNLGHDTMYWYKQDSKKFLKIMFSYNNKELIINETVPNRFSPKSPDKAHLNLHINSLELGDSAVYFCASSQDTGSNQPQHFGDGTRLSIL.

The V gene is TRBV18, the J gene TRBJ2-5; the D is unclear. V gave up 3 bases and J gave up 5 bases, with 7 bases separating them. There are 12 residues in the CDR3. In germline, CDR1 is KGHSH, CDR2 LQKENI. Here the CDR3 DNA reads TGTGCCAGCTCACCCCTGGTTGAGACCCAGTACTTC. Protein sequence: CASSPLVETQYF.

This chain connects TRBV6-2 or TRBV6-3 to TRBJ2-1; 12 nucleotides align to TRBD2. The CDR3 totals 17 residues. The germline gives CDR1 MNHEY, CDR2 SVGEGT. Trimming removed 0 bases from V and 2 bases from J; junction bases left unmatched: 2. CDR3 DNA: TGTGCCAGCAGTTACTCCCGACTAGCGGGGGCCTACAATGAGCAGTTCTTC. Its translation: CASSYSRLAGAYNEQFF.